This TCR beta chain was sequenced during a study of T cell repertoires in cytomegalovirus infection. Study results and limitations: CMV carriers having the relevant HLA were flagged by cumulative public TCR beta family frequency. Dominating the ex vivo response were TCR beta clonotypes that were CMV-specific and HLA-C-restricted.

TCRdb itself ran the reads through MiXCR, one entry per CDR3 protein. The table shows fewer than 550,000 distinct CDR3 sequences, with 31% occurring only once. The CDR3 length is 10 residues. CDR1 is MNHNS, CDR2 SASEGT, per germline. Turning to this clonotype: The antigen is unknown. This clone may be a read error of a much larger clone one base away.

The receptor was isolated from a human donor in good health (CMV status not recorded). Some clones in this sample may be carry-over from other donors' samples. V usage is TRBV6-1 and J usage is TRBJ2-5; 7 positions match TRBD2. The specimen was PBMCs. The DNA for the CDR3 is TGTGCCAGCCGGGGGGAGACCCCGTACTTC. This translates into CASRGETPYF.